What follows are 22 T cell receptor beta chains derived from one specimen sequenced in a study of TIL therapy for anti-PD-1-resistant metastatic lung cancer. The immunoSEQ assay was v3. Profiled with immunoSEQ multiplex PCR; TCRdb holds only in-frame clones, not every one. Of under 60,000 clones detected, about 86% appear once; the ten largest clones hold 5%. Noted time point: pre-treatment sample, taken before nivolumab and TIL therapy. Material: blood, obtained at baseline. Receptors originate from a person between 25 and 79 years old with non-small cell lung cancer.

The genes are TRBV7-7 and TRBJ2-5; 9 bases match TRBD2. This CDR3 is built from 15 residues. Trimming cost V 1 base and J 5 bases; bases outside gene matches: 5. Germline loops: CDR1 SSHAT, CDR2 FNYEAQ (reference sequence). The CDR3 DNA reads TGTGCCAGCAGCTTAGTTAGCGGGGGAGGTGAGACCCAGTACTTC. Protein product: CASSLVSGGGETQYF. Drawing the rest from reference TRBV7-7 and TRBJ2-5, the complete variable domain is GAGVSQSPRYKVTKRGQDVTLRCDPISSHATLYWYQQALGQGPEFLTYFNYEAQPDKSGLPSDRFSAERPEGSISTLTIQRTEQRDSAMYRCASSLVSGGGETQYFGPGTRLLVL.

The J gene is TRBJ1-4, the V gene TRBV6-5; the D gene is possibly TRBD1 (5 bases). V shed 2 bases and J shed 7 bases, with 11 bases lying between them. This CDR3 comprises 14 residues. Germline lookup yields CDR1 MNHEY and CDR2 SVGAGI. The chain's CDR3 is CASSYGAGVEKLFF. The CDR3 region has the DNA TGTGCCAGCAGTTACGGAGCGGGGGTTGAAAAACTGTTTTTT.

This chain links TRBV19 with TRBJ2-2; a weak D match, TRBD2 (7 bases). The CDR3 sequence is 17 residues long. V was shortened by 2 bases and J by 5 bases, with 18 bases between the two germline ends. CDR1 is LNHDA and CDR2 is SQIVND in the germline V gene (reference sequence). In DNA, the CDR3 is TGTGCCAGTAGTATACGGGGGGCGAGAGTTAGTACCGGGGAGCTGTTTTTT. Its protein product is CASSIRGARVSTGELFF.

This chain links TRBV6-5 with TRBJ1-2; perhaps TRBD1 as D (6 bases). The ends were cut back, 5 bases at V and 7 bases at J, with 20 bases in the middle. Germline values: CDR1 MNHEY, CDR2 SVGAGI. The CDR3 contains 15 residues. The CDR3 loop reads CASSPGALGGRGYTF. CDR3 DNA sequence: TGTGCCAGCAGTCCAGGGGCTTTAGGGGGACGTGGCTACACCTTC.

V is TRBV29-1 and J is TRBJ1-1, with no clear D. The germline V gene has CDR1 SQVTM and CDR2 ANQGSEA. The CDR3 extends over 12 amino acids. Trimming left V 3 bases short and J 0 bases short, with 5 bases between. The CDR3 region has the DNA TGCAGCGTTGAGGAGTTGAACACTGAAGCTTTCTTT. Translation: CSVEELNTEAFF.

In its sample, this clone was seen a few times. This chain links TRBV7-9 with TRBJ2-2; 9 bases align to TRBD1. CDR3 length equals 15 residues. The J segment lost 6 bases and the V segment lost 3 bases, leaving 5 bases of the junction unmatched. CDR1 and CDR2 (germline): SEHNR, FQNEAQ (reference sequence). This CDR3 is CASSLGQGEAGELFF. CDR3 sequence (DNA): TGTGCCAGCAGCTTGGGACAGGGAGAAGCCGGGGAGCTGTTTTTT.

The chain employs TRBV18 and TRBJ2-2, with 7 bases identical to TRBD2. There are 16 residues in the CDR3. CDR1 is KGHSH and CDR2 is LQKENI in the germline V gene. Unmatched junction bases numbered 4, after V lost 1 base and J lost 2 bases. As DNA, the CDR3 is TGTGCCAGCTCACCACGAGGGACTACTAACACCGGGGAGCTGTTTTTT. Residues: CASSPRGTTNTGELFF. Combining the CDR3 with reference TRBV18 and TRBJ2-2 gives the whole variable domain NAGVMQNPRHLVRRRGQEARLRCSPMKGHSHVYWYRQLPEEGLKFMVYLQKENIIDESGMPKERFSAEFPKEGPSILRIQQVVRGDSAAYFCASSPRGTTNTGELFFGEGSRLTVL.

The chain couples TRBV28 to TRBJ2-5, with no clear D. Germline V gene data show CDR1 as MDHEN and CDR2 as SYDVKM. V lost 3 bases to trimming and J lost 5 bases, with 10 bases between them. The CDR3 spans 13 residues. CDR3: CASSFSTGETQYF. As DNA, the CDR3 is TGTGCCAGCAGTTTCTCGACCGGTGAGACCCAGTACTTC.

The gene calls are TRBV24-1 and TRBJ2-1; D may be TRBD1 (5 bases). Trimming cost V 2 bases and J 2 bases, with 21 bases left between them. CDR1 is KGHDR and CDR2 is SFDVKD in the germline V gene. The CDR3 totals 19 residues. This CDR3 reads CATSDSGGLGLYTYNEQFF. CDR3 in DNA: TGTGCCACCAGTGATTCGGGTGGGTTGGGGCTCTACACCTACAATGAGCAGTTCTTC.

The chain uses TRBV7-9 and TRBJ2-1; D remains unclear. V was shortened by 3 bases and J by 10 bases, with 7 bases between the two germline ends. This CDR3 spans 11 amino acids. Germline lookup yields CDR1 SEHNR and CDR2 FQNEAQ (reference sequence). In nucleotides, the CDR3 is TGTGCCAGCAGCTTGGTTTACGAGCAGTTCTTC. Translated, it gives CASSLVYEQFF.

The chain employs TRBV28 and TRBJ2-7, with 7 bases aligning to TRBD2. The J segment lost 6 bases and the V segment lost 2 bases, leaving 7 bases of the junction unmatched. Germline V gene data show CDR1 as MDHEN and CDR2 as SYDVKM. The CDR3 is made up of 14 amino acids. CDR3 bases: TGTGCCAGCAGTTTAGGCGGGAGTCTTGGCGAGCAGTACTTC. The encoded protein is CASSLGGSLGEQYF.

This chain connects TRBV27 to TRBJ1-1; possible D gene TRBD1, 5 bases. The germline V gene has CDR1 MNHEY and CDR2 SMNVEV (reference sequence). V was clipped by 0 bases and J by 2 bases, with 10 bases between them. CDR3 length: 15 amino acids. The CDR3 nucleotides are TGTGCCAGCAGTTTATCGGCCAGGGTTAACACTGAAGCTTTCTTT. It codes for CASSLSARVNTEAFF.

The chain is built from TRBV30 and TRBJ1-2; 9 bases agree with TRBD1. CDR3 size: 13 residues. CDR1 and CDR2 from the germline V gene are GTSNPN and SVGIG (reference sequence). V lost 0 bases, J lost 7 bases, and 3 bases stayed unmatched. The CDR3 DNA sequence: TGTGCCTGGAGTGTACAGGGGGCGGGTGGCTACACCTTC. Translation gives CAWSVQGAGGYTF.

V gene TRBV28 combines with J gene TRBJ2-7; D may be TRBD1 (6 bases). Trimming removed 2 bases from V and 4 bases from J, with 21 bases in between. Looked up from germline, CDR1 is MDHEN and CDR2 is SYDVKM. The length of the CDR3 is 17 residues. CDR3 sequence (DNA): TGTGCCAGCAGTTTACCCCTGAGACAGGTTCCGTCTTACGAGCAGTACTTC. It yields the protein CASSLPLRQVPSYEQYF.

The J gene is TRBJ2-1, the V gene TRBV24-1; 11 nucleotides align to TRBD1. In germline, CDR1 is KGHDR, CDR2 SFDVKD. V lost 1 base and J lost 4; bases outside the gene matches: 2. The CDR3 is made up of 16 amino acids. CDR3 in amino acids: CATSDFGDRGYNEQFF. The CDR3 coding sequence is TGTGCCACCAGTGATTTTGGGGACAGGGGGTACAATGAGCAGTTCTTC.

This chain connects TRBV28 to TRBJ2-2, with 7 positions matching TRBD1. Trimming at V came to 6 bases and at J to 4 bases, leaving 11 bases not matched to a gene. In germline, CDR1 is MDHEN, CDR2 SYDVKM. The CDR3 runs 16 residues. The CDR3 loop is CASRRQGSGSTGELFF. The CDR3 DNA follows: TGTGCCAGCAGACGACAGGGTTCGGGAAGCACCGGGGAGCTGTTTTTT.

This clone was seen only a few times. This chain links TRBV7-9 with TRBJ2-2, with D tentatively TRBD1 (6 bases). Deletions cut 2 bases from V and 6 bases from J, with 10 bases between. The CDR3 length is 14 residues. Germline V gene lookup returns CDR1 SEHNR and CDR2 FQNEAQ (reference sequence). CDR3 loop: CASSLQSGAGELFF. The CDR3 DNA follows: TGTGCCAGCAGCTTACAGTCAGGGGCCGGGGAGCTGTTTTTT.

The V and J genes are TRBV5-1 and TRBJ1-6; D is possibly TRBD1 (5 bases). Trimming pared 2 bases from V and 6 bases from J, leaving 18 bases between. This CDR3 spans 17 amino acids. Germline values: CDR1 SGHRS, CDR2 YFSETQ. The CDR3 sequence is CASSFASGKGINSPLHF. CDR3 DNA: TGCGCCAGCAGCTTCGCCTCGGGGAAGGGGATTAATTCACCCCTCCACTTT.

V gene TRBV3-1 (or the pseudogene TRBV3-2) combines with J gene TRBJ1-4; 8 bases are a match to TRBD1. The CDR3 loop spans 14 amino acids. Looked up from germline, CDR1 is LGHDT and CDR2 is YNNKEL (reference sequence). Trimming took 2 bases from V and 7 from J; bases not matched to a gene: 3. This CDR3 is CASSQQGASEKLFF. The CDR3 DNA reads TGTGCCAGCAGCCAACAGGGGGCCTCTGAAAAACTGTTTTTT.

The CDR3 DNA follows: TGTGCCAGCAGTTTTTACACAGCCGCCAACGTCCTGACTTTC. Translating gives CASSFYTAANVLTF. This sequence joins TRBV27 and TRBJ2-6; no definite D call. V shed 3 bases and J shed 7 bases, with 10 bases lying between them. Germline CDR1 MNHEY, CDR2 SMNVEV (reference sequence). The CDR3 loop spans 14 amino acids.

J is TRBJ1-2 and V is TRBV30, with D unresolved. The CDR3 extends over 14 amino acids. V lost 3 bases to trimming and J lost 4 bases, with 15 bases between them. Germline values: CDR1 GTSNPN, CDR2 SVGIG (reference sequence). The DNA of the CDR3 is TGTGCCTGGAGCTGGCAGACGGACGGCTATGGCTACACCTTC. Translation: CAWSWQTDGYGYTF.

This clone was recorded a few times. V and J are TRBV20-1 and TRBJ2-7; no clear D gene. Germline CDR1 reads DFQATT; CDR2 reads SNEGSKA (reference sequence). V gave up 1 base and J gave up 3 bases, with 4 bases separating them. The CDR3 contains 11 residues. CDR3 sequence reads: CSARGDYEQYF. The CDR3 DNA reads TGCAGTGCTAGAGGTGACTACGAGCAGTACTTC.